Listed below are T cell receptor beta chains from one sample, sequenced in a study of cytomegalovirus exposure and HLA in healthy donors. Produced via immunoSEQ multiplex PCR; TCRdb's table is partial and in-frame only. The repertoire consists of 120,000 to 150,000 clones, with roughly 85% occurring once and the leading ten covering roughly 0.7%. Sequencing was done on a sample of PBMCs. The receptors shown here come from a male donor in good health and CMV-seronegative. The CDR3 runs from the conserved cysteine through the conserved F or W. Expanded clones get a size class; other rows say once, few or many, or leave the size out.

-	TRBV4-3	CASSQDLDRTYEQYF
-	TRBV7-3	CASSTNGGHQETQYF
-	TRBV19	CASSIRITGGSNEAFF
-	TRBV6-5	CASKGVHEQYF
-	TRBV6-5	CASSSPGTGSSEAFF
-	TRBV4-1	CASSQDISGGAADTQYF
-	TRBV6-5	CASSPGVGAGELFF
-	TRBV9	CASSVGGGSTNEQFF
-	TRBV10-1	CAITSTSGSLYGGANVLTF
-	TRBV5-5	CASSSWDREAFF
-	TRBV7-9	CASSPASGGAVFEQFF
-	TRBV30	CAWAGQGNQPQHF
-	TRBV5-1	CASRYTGNTEAFF
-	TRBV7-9	CASSSPGGTEAFF
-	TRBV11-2	CASSRTSGGSYEQYF
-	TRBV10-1	CASSESAGQTCYTF
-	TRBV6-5	CASSYDGQANYGYTF
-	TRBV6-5	CASRRQGTGYEQYF
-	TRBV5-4	CASSFDTTSYEQYF
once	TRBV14	CASSRDSYEQYF
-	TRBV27	CASSLSTGSSYNEQFF
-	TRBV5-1	CASSLSRVDTQYF
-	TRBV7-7	CASSLVWRGNYNEQFF
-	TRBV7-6	CASSLGQGNTEAFF
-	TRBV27	CASSLSLAGYSYEQYF
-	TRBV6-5	CASSEIGANVLTF
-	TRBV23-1	CASSQSGLAGVSSYNEQFF
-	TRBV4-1	CASSLIQENEKLFF
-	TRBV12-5	CASGFDRGQRGSTEAFF
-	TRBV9	CASSVSRESSTDTQYF
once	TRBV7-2	CASSFSGKGREAFF
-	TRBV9	CASSATGYGYTF
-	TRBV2	CASSEGLQGVRDQPQHF
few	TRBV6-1	CASSEQRQGASYGYTF
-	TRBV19	CASSTGDPNYGYTF
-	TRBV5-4	CASSVRDRERQFF
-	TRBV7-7	CASSLSGADEQFF
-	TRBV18	CASSPQRTSTDTQYF
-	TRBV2	CASSESRSSYNEQFF
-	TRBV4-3	CASSRTRGGSTDTQYF
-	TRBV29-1	CSVLSDTYNEQFF
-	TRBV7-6	CASSQALPDEQFF